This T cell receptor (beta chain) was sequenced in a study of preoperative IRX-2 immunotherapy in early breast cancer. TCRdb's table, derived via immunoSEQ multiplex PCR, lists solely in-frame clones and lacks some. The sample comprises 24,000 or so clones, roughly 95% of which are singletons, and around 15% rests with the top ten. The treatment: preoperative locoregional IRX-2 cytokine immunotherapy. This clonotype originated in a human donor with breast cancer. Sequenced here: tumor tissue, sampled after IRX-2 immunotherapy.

The CDR3 DNA is TGTGCCAGCAGTTCCGGACGTCCCGCTGCCTATGGCTACACCTTC. This codes for CASSSGRPAAYGYTF. The genes are TRBV28 and TRBJ1-2; D is undetermined. The CDR3 spans 15 residues. The V gene lost 4 bases and the J gene lost 4 bases, with 16 bases spanning the gap. The germline gives CDR1 MDHEN, CDR2 SYDVKM.